The T cell receptor beta chain under discussion was sequenced for a study of control samples from healthy donors and cancer patients. Clones were read by immunoSEQ multiplex PCR, and TCRdb kept only the in-frame ones, dropping some. The sample holds 110,000 to 150,000 clones, under 90% seen once. The CDR3 is 16 residues long. Germline V lookup: CDR1 SGHRS, CDR2 YFSETQ. Trimming at V came to 4 bases and at J to 2 bases, leaving 4 bases not matched to a gene. The gene calls are TRBV5-1 and TRBJ2-5; 14 bases line up with TRBD2. Sequenced input: blood. This clonotype originated in a man younger than 45 in good health. CDR3: CASSPRLAGGQETQYF. DNA for the CDR3: TGCGCCAGCAGCCCGAGACTAGCGGGGGGGCAAGAGACCCAGTACTTC.